This T cell receptor (beta chain) was sequenced during a study of human T cells and chemical hapten exposure. Study as a whole: Small pooled library volume differences mainly caused per-sample TCR yield variation.

The time point: pre-sensitization, week 0. Treatment denoted: therapeutic diphenylcyclopropenone sensitization with weekly scalp DPC. This clonotype was counted at least ten times. TCRdb processed the RACE reads anew with MiXCR; each CDR3 protein has one entry. The sample yields some 360,000 distinct CDR3 sequences, 4% to 6% seen once. CDR1 LGHDT and CDR2 YNNKEL come from the germline V gene (reference sequence). The CDR3 extends over 19 amino acids. Trimming cost V 4 bases and J 2 bases; bases outside gene matches: 15. This sequence joins TRBV3-1 and TRBJ2-3; the match to TRBD2 covers 10 bases. The sequenced sample was whole blood, obtained in connection with sensitization to the hapten diphenylcyclopropenone (DPC). This TCR was sampled from a woman aged 45-59 years with alopecia areata. Some clones in this sample may be carry-over from other donors' samples. The CDR3: CASSPLRLSSGGVTDTQYF. The CDR3 DNA is TGTGCCAGCAGCCCCCTTCGCCTGTCTAGCGGGGGAGTCACAGATACGCAGTATTTT.